Listed below are T cell receptor beta chains from one sample, sequenced in a study of PD-1 blockade in mismatch repair-deficient tumors. Clones were sequenced by immunoSEQ multiplex PCR, and TCRdb holds only the in-frame ones, with some missing. The sample records about 38,000 clones, roughly 77% being singletons. Source: peripheral blood, taken 4 weeks after starting pembrolizumab. These receptor sequences come from an adult with mismatch repair-deficient cancer. Both conserved end residues are part of each CDR3.

V	J	CDR3
TRBV7-9	TRBJ1-1	CASSLGHITEAFF
TRBV2	TRBJ2-7	CASSAQWRDYEQYF
TRBV5-1	TRBJ2-5	CASSFLGGRSSQETQYF
TRBV13	TRBJ2-1	CASSIRQIYNEQFF
TRBV6-6	TRBJ2-7	CASSYGWRGETYEQYF
TRBV15	TRBJ2-7	CATSRDPGGADEQYF
TRBV5-1	TRBJ2-4	CASSVSTSGSNIQYF
TRBV5-6	TRBJ2-7	CASSLGDTSYEQYF
TRBV4-2	TRBJ1-2	CASRGDGTGSSRGYTF
TRBV5-4	TRBJ2-1	CASSFKRGRPYNEQFF
TRBV12-5	TRBJ2-2	CASGPDGKRVNTGELFF
TRBV21-1	TRBJ2-7	CASSCVSPYEQYF
TRBV10-3	TRBJ2-1	CAISDLQLVLPYAGQFF
TRBV11-2	TRBJ2-1	CASSRDPAANEQFF
TRBV7-2	TRBJ2-3	CASSLGLAFPDTQYF
TRBV28	TRBJ2-2	CASSSTTNTNTGELFF
TRBV7-9	TRBJ2-7	CASSPGGQGASEQYF
TRBV18	TRBJ2-1	CASSPPARPGNEQFF
TRBV10-3	TRBJ2-7	CATTPRDITYEQYF
TRBV4-1	TRBJ2-2	CASSQESATGELFF
TRBV7-9	TRBJ2-7	CASSLEVFGSSYEQYF
TRBV19	TRBJ1-3	CASSINGASGNTIYF
TRBV7-9	TRBJ2-1	CASSHQGGGEQFF
TRBV7-2	TRBJ1-1	CASSPVGAGANTEAFF
TRBV12-5	TRBJ2-5	CASGPPGARTQYF
TRBV5-1	TRBJ2-5	CASSLGGQGNQYF
TRBV6-4	TRBJ2-1	CASSPSGQDYNEQFF
TRBV7-8	TRBJ1-2	CASSFNAGGYGYTF
TRBV28	TRBJ1-4	CASTNRGGGELFF
TRBV7-2	TRBJ2-7	CASSLDFTKGTSEYEQYF
TRBV5-1	TRBJ2-7	CASNSGDSTGSYEQYF
TRBV19	TRBJ1-3	CASTLQGSSGNTIYF
TRBV27	TRBJ2-7	CASSLLGPAYEQYF
TRBV4-3	TRBJ2-7	CASSQGRGPGYEQYF
TRBV19	TRBJ2-3	CASSSQGPDTQYF
TRBV27	TRBJ2-7	CASSLAYSVSYEQYF
TRBV14	TRBJ2-6	CASSRMTGSGANVLTF
TRBV6-6	TRBJ2-1	CASSYLPGQIYNEQFF
TRBV29-1	TRBJ2-3	CSGLTGGPDTQYF
TRBV11-2	TRBJ2-3	CASSFSGRVQTSTDTQYF
TRBV25-1	TRBJ2-5	CASSGTSGIAETQYF
TRBV7-9	TRBJ2-3	CASSLGSGPPTDTQYF
TRBV28	TRBJ2-7	CASSLAPVRGDYEQYF
TRBV4-3	TRBJ2-2	CASSRTGRTGELFF
TRBV28	TRBJ2-5	CASSLSGDIIQETQYF
TRBV6-1	TRBJ1-4	CASSDQQGAREKLFF
TRBV5-5	TRBJ2-5	CASSFGREVETQYF
TRBV29-1	TRBJ1-2	CSVGGGLGYGYTF